This entry describes one TCR beta chain. Its cognate antigen is unknown. The data derive from a study of blood T cells in healthy people across ages. Alongside a J-beta primer mix, a sample-barcoded 5' primer served in a second PCR lasting roughly 6 to 11 cycles. The authors tagged each cDNA molecule using a template-switch adaptor with 12 random nucleotides. TCRdb reprocessed the 5' RACE reads with MiXCR, giving one entry per CDR3 protein. The data show some 1.7 million distinct CDR3 sequences, roughly 30% seen once. Study-level results: Long-lived donors had more naive CD4+ cells and higher diversity than aged donors.

The receptor was derived from a woman aged 25 to 39 in good health. Sequencing was carried out using blood.

The CDR3 reads CSVARGGPRNTEAFF. CDR3 nucleotides: TGCAGCGTCGCCAGGGGGGGGCCCCGGAACACTGAAGCTTTCTTT. This sequence joins TRBV29-1 and TRBJ1-1; TRBD1 matches 7 bases. The CDR3 length is 15 residues. The junction had 11 bases not matched to a gene; V was cut back by 6 bases and J by 1 base. Germline lookup yields CDR1 SQVTM and CDR2 ANQGSEA.